The clone carrying this TCR beta chain was seen repeatedly, ten times or more. What it recognizes is unknown. The record originates from a study of T cell repertoires in cytomegalovirus infection. On the study more broadly: Recently identified HLA-C-restricted CMV epitopes were among the peptides used. It was the public TCR beta signatures that indicated both CMV infection and matching HLA type. Overall study findings and caveats: People with CMV and the relevant HLA were identified by cumulative public TCR beta family frequency. The ex vivo response was dominated by HLA-C-restricted CMV-specific TCR beta clonotypes.

The CDR3 extends over 15 amino acids. The trim removed 5 bases at V and 1 base at J, leaving 5 bases unmatched. Germline CDR1 reads SEHNR; CDR2 reads FQNEAQ (reference sequence). TCRdb re-derived calls from the reads in MiXCR, one entry per CDR3 protein. The data show 550,000 to 850,000 distinct CDR3 sequences, 30% to 35% seen once. The chain couples TRBV7-9 to TRBJ1-1; TRBD1 agrees at 9 bases. The sequences come from cultured PBMCs, collected from culture after CMV antigen stimulation. This receptor was identified in a human donor in good health (CMV status not recorded). Some clones in this sample may be carry-over from other donors' samples. The CDR3 loop reads CASSPLGQGNTEAFF. The CDR3, as DNA: TGTGCCAGCAGCCCCCTGGGACAGGGGAACACTGAAGCTTTCTTT. Full variable domain (missing parts from reference TRBV7-9 and TRBJ1-1): DTGVSQNPRHKITKRGQNVTFRCDPISEHNRLYWYRQTLGQGPEFLTYFQNEAQLEKSRLLSDRFSAERPKGSFSTLEIQRTEQGDSAMYLCASSPLGQGNTEAFFGQGTRLTVV.